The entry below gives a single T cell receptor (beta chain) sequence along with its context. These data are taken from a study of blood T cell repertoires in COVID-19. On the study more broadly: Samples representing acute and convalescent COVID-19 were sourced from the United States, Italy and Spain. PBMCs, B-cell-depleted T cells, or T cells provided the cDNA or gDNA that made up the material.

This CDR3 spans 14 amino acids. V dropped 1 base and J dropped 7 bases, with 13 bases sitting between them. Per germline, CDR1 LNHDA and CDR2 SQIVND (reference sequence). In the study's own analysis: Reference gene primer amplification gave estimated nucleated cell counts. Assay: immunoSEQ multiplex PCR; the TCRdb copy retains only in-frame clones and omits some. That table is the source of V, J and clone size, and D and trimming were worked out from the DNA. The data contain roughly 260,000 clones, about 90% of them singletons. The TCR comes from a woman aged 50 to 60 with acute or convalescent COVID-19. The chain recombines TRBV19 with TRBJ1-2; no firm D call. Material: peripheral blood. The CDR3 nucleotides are TGTGCCAGTAGTATAGCGCTGGAGGGAGGTGGCTACACCTTC. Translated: CASSIALEGGGYTF. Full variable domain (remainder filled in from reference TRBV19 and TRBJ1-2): DGGITQSPKYLFRKEGQNVTLSCEQNLNHDAMYWYRQDPGQGLRLIYYSQIVNDFQKGDIAEGYSVSREKKESFPLTVTSAQKNPTAFYLCASSIALEGGGYTFGSGTRLTVV.